This entry lists 28 T cell receptor beta chains sequenced from one sample in a study of cytomegalovirus exposure and HLA in healthy donors. The PCR had 60 Vbeta and 13 Jbeta primers. TCRdb's table, derived via immunoSEQ multiplex PCR, lists solely in-frame clones and lacks some. The sample has about 130,000 clones, roughly 80% seen once. The sequenced sample was PBMCs. These receptors were obtained from a female donor in good health and CMV-seronegative.

Worth noting for this clone: A read error may account for a junction end that differs from germline. V and J are TRBV4-1 and TRBJ1-1; D not resolved. Germline CDR1 reads MGHRA; CDR2 reads YSYEKL. The CDR3 is made up of 15 amino acids. CDR3: CASSQGASLNTEALF. The CDR3 nucleotides are TGCGCCAGCAGCCAAGGGGCCTCTCTGAACACTGAAGCTCTCTTT.

The rearrangement uses TRBV15 and TRBJ1-2, with 10 positions matching TRBD1. CDR1 and CDR2 from the germline V gene are LNHNV and YYDKDF (reference sequence). This CDR3 has 17 residues. Unmatched junction bases numbered 10, after V lost 6 bases and J lost 0 bases. The CDR3 spells CATRAPGQGPPNYGYTF. The DNA of the CDR3 is TGTGCCACCAGAGCCCCGGGACAGGGGCCCCCTAACTATGGCTACACCTTC.

This clone appeared once. V is TRBV7-3 and J is TRBJ2-7, with 8 bases lining up with TRBD1. The CDR3 is made up of 13 amino acids. Germline V gene data show CDR1 as SGHTA and CDR2 as FQGTGA. Germline trimming cut 4 bases from V and 7 bases from J; bases unmatched to any gene: 6. Written as DNA, the CDR3 is TGTGCCAGCAGCTCATGGACAGGGAGGGAGCAGTACTTC. Protein: CASSSWTGREQYF.

J is TRBJ1-2 and V is TRBV14; TRBD1 is a possible D gene (6 bases). In germline, CDR1 is SGHDN, CDR2 FVKESK. V was trimmed by 0 bases and J by 6 bases, leaving 17 bases between them. The CDR3 totals 16 residues. CDR3 amino acids: CASSQDHGGAVDGYTF. Here the CDR3 DNA reads TGTGCCAGCAGCCAAGATCATGGGGGGGCTGTCGATGGCTACACCTTC.

The V and J genes are TRBV7-3 and TRBJ2-3, with 7 positions matching TRBD1. The junction had 4 bases not matched to a gene; V was cut back by 5 bases and J by 2 bases. CDR3 size: 14 residues. Germline CDR1 SGHTA, CDR2 FQGTGA. CDR3 nucleotide sequence: TGTGCCAGCAGCCTGACAGGGCCCACAGATACGCAGTATTTT. This translates into CASSLTGPTDTQYF.

The V and J genes are TRBV28 and TRBJ1-2; no reliable D call. V lost 7 bases and J lost 2, with 11 bases in between. Germline CDR1 and CDR2: MDHEN and SYDVKM. The CDR3 loop spans 13 amino acids. This CDR3 reads CASNPTVNYGYTF. The CDR3 coding sequence is TGTGCCAGCAATCCAACGGTGAACTATGGCTACACCTTC.

The chain joins TRBV9 to TRBJ2-1; 10 bases are shared with TRBD2. Looked up from germline, CDR1 is SGDLS and CDR2 is YYNGEE. The junction had 5 bases not matched to a gene; V was cut back by 0 bases and J by 2 bases. The CDR3 length is 17 residues. CDR3 bases: TGTGCCAGCAGCGTAGAAGGAGCGGGGGGGGCCTACAATGAGCAGTTCTTC. Translating gives CASSVEGAGGAYNEQFF.

This CDR3 reads CASSVEGRASYNEQFF. In DNA form, the CDR3 reads TGTGCCAGCAGCGTCGAGGGGAGGGCTTCCTACAATGAGCAGTTCTTC. The gene calls are TRBV14 and TRBJ2-1; 7 nucleotides align to TRBD2. V trimming: 5 bases; J trimming: 1 base; junction bases outside the gene matches: 8. From germline, CDR1 is SGHDN and CDR2 FVKESK. CDR3 length equals 16 residues.

Regarding this clone: One junction end does not reproduce the germline sequence, and a read error may be involved. This sequence joins TRBV7-7 and TRBJ2-5, with TRBD2 matching 14 bases. Germline V CDR1 and CDR2: SSHAT, FNYEAQ (reference sequence). This CDR3 is built from 14 residues. The CDR3 spells CASSTGLAGGTQYF. CDR3 DNA sequence: TGTGCTAGCAGCACCGGACTAGCGGGGGGGACCCAGTACTTC.

This chain joins TRBV27 and TRBJ2-7; 7 nucleotides agree with TRBD1. The ends lost 5 bases at V and 4 bases at J; junction bases unmatched: 8. Germline V CDR1 and CDR2: MNHEY, SMNVEV (reference sequence). This CDR3 comprises 14 residues. DNA for the CDR3: TGTGCCAGCAGTAAAAGAGGGGACAGTTACGAGCAGTACTTC. Its protein product is CASSKRGDSYEQYF.

V is TRBV18 and J is TRBJ1-5; D is possibly TRBD1 (6 bases). Germline assignment: CDR1 KGHSH and CDR2 LQKENI. There are 15 residues in the CDR3. The germline V and J ends were trimmed by 5 bases and 5 bases, with 16 bases remaining between them. In DNA, the CDR3 is TGTGCCAGCTCATCTCTAGGACAGAACTATCAGCCCCAGCATTTT. Protein: CASSSLGQNYQPQHF. Supplemented by reference TRBV18 and TRBJ1-5, the full variable domain reads NAGVMQNPRHLVRRRGQEARLRCSPMKGHSHVYWYRQLPEEGLKFMVYLQKENIIDESGMPKERFSAEFPKEGPSILRIQQVVRGDSAAYFCASSSLGQNYQPQHFGDGTRLSIL.

The gene calls are TRBV9 and TRBJ2-6, with D maybe TRBD2 (6 bases). Germline CDR1 reads SGDLS; CDR2 reads YYNGEE. Between the trimmed V and J ends, which lost 0 bases and 2 bases, there was a span of 6 bases. This CDR3 is 15 amino acids long. The CDR3 reads CASSVGEAGANVLTF. DNA for the CDR3: TGTGCCAGCAGCGTAGGGGAGGCTGGGGCCAACGTCCTGACTTTC.

Here the CDR3 reads CASSLDPTSEAFF. CDR3 in DNA: TGTGCCAGCAGCTTGGATCCAACCAGTGAAGCTTTCTTT. The rearrangement uses TRBV5-4 and TRBJ1-1; no firm D call. Trimming stripped 0 bases from V and 7 bases from J, with 10 bases between. The CDR3 totals 13 residues. Germline V CDR1 and CDR2: SGHNT, YYREEE (reference sequence). The full variable domain, completed using reference TRBV5-4 and TRBJ1-1, is ETGVTQSPTHLIKTRGQQVTLRCSSQSGHNTVSWYQQALGQGPQFIFQYYREEENGRGNFPPRFSGLQFPNYSSELNVNALELDDSALYLCASSLDPTSEAFFGQGTRLTVV.

This chain links TRBV28 with TRBJ2-7; the D gene is possibly TRBD2 (5 bases). The V end was cut by 6 bases, the J end by 1 base, with 16 bases between. This CDR3 region has 15 residues. CDR1 and CDR2 from the germline V gene are MDHEN and SYDVKM. CDR3 in DNA: TGTGCCAGCAGGGGATCGGACTTCCTATCCTACGAGCAGTACTTC. Translation gives CASRGSDFLSYEQYF.

This chain links TRBV7-2 with TRBJ1-4; TRBD1 matches 9 bases. This CDR3 is 14 amino acids long. V lost 3 bases, J lost 5 bases, and 1 base stayed unmatched. The germline V gene encodes CDR1 SGHTA and CDR2 FQGNSA. The CDR3 protein is CASSLDRGNEKLFF. CDR3 DNA: TGTGCCAGCAGCTTGGACAGGGGAAATGAAAAACTGTTTTTT. The full variable domain, its missing parts supplied by reference TRBV7-2 and TRBJ1-4, is GAGVSQSPSNKVTEKGKDVELRCDPISGHTALYWYRQSLGQGLEFLIYFQGNSAPDKSGLPSDRFSAERTGGSVSTLTIQRTQQEDSAVYLCASSLDRGNEKLFFGSGTQLSVL.

The chain combines TRBV5-1 with TRBJ2-5; maybe TRBD1 (6 bases). The germline gives CDR1 SGHRS, CDR2 YFSETQ. The CDR3 extends over 14 amino acids. Trimming pared 6 bases from V and 2 bases from J, leaving 14 bases between. DNA for the CDR3: TGCGCCAGCACTCCACAGGGACAACAAGAGACCCAGTACTTC. Protein product: CASTPQGQQETQYF.

The sample holds a few counts of this clone. The rearrangement links TRBV7-2 to TRBJ1-1; D gene uncertain. Trimming shortened V by 5 bases and J by 1 base, and 11 bases separated the two germline ends. Germline V CDR1 and CDR2: SGHTA, FQGNSA. The CDR3 consists of 14 residues. The CDR3 nucleotides read TGTGCCAGCAGCACCACCCGGGAGAACACTGAAGCTTTCTTT. The encoded protein is CASSTTRENTEAFF. Complete variable domain (other parts from reference TRBV7-2 and TRBJ1-1): GAGVSQSPSNKVTEKGKDVELRCDPISGHTALYWYRQSLGQGLEFLIYFQGNSAPDKSGLPSDRFSAERTGGSVSTLTIQRTQQEDSAVYLCASSTTRENTEAFFGQGTRLTVV.

This clone was seen only a few times. The gene calls are TRBV6-4 and TRBJ2-1; TRBD2 matches 9 bases. The germline V gene encodes CDR1 MRHNA and CDR2 SNTAGT. This CDR3 is built from 17 residues. V lost 0 bases, J lost 2 bases, and 5 bases stayed unmatched. Here the CDR3 DNA reads TGTGCCAGCAGTGACTCGGGGGGCGGGAGGGCCTACAATGAGCAGTTCTTC. Translation gives CASSDSGGGRAYNEQFF.

The V and J genes are TRBV6-6 and TRBJ1-1, with D tentatively TRBD1 (5 bases). Germline V gene data show CDR1 as MNHNY and CDR2 as SVGAGI (reference sequence). CDR3 size: 13 residues. The germline V and J ends were trimmed by 6 bases and 0 bases, with 8 bases remaining between them. CDR3 in DNA: TGTGCCAGCAGCCTGACAGTGAACACTGAAGCTTTCTTT. It specifies CASSLTVNTEAFF.

The count of this clone is one. The J gene is TRBJ2-1, the V gene TRBV7-2, with 11 bases aligning to TRBD2. V trimming: 5 bases; J trimming: 0 bases; junction bases outside the gene matches: 3. The CDR3 is made up of 16 amino acids. Germline CDR1 and CDR2: SGHTA and FQGNSA. CDR3 in DNA: TGTGCCAGCAGCCCGGGACTAGCGGCCTCCTACAATGAGCAGTTCTTC. It translates to CASSPGLAASYNEQFF.

The gene calls are TRBV27 and TRBJ2-7; weak D call: TRBD1 (6 bases). V lost 5 bases, J lost 1 base, and 18 bases lay in between. The CDR3 extends over 16 amino acids. Germline loops: CDR1 MNHEY, CDR2 SMNVEV (reference sequence). In DNA, the CDR3 is TGTGCCAGCAGTCACCCGACAGGAACCAATTCCTACGAGCAGTACTTC. This gives the protein CASSHPTGTNSYEQYF.

The rearrangement links TRBV7-2 to TRBJ1-5; TRBD1 is a possible D gene (5 bases). Germline V gene sequence: CDR1 SGHTA, CDR2 FQGNSA. Trimming stripped 1 base from V and 4 bases from J, with 8 bases between. The CDR3 length is 14 residues. The CDR3 sequence is CASSLGSGNQPQHF. The CDR3 DNA is TGTGCCAGCAGCTTAGGGTCAGGGAATCAGCCCCAGCATTTT.

The chain has TRBV7-2 and TRBJ2-1, with 8 bases lining up with TRBD2. Germline V lookup: CDR1 SGHTA, CDR2 FQGNSA. The length of the CDR3 is 15 residues. Trimming removed 5 bases from V and 2 bases from J; junction bases left unmatched: 5. CDR3 residues: CASSPRREAYNEQFF. The CDR3 DNA follows: TGTGCCAGCAGCCCTCGGCGGGAGGCCTACAATGAGCAGTTCTTC.

This clone was recorded a few times. The genes are TRBV4-3 and TRBJ1-1, with D perhaps matching TRBD1 (6 bases). The V end was cut by 10 bases, the J end by 0 bases, with 15 bases between. The germline CDR1 and CDR2 sequences are LGHNA and YSLEER. This CDR3 comprises 14 residues. CDR3: CATRNRAMNTEAFF. CDR3 sequence (DNA): TGCGCCACTCGGAACAGGGCCATGAACACTGAAGCTTTCTTT.

This clone appeared a few times. The V and J genes are TRBV2 and TRBJ2-5; D is unresolved. CDR3 size: 13 residues. The V end was cut by 7 bases, the J end by 5 bases, with 14 bases between. Germline V gene lookup returns CDR1 SNHLY and CDR2 FYNNEI. The CDR3 loop is CASTNGGWETQYF. CDR3 sequence (DNA): TGTGCCAGCACCAACGGTGGTTGGGAGACCCAGTACTTC.

In regard to this clone: At one end the junction does not follow the germline gene, possibly because of a read error. Other DNA sequences in the same sample also yield this CDR3. This chain links TRBV7-3 with TRBJ2-1; maybe TRBD2 (5 bases). The CDR3 consists of 14 residues. Germline V gene sequence: CDR1 SGHTA, CDR2 FQGTGA. The CDR3 protein is CASSTSGSNNEQFF. In DNA form, the CDR3 reads TGTGCCAGCAGCACCAGCGGCTCCAACAATGAGCAGTTCTTC.

This chain uses TRBV10-3 with TRBJ2-7, with D tentatively TRBD1 (6 bases). From germline, CDR1 is ENHRY and CDR2 SYGVKD. The germline V and J ends were trimmed by 3 bases and 2 bases, with 8 bases remaining between them. CDR3 length: 13 residues. CDR3 DNA sequence: TGTGCCATCAGTGATCAGGGGCCCTACGAGCAGTACTTC. Its protein product is CAISDQGPYEQYF.

V gene TRBV5-1 combines with J gene TRBJ2-7; D might be TRBD1 (5 bases). Trimming removed 0 bases from V and 5 bases from J, with 6 bases in between. The CDR3 is made up of 12 amino acids. The V gene's germline CDR1 is SGHRS and CDR2 YFSETQ. The CDR3 nucleotides read TGCGCCAGCAGCTTGGAAGGGGACGAGCAGTACTTC. Translated: CASSLEGDEQYF.